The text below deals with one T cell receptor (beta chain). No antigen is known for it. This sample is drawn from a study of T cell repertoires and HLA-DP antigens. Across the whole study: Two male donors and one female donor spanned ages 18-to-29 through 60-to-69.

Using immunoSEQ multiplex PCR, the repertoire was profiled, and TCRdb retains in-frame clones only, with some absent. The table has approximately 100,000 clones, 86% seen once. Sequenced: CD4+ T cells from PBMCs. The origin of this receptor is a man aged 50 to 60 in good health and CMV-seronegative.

The CDR3 DNA reads as TGTGCCAGCAGTGGAGGAGGGGGACAAAACAATCAGCCCCAGCATTTT. This sequence encodes CASSGGGGQNNQPQHF. This chain joins TRBV5-6 and TRBJ1-5; TRBD1 is a possible D gene (6 bases). Trimming took 5 bases from V and 3 from J, leaving 18 bases between them. Germline CDR1 is SGHDT and CDR2 is YYEEEE. This CDR3 has 16 amino acids.